This T cell receptor beta chain was documented in a study of T cell repertoires in cytomegalovirus infection. Study in general: CMV infection and matching HLA type were both indicated by public TCR beta signatures.

This clonotype has just a few counts. Antigen: not known. Via MiXCR, TCRdb re-called the reads, giving one row per CDR3 protein. This sample has more than 150,000 distinct CDR3 sequences, with roughly 19% found just once. Germline lookup yields CDR1 MGHDK and CDR2 SYGVNS. V was cut by 4 bases and J by 4 bases, with 7 bases left in between. The length of the CDR3 is 13 residues. Study-wide results and caveats: Cumulative public TCR beta family frequency identified CMV carriers with the relevant HLA. Dominating the ex vivo response were TCR beta clonotypes that were CMV-specific and HLA-C-restricted.

The chain carries TRBV25-1 and TRBJ2-2, with D unresolved. The specimen sequenced was PBMCs. This receptor was taken from a human donor in good health (CMV status not recorded). Some clones in this sample may be carry-over from other donors' samples. The CDR3 coding sequence is TGTGCCAGCAGTGGTACAGCCACCGGGGAGCTGTTTTTT. Residues: CASSGTATGELFF.